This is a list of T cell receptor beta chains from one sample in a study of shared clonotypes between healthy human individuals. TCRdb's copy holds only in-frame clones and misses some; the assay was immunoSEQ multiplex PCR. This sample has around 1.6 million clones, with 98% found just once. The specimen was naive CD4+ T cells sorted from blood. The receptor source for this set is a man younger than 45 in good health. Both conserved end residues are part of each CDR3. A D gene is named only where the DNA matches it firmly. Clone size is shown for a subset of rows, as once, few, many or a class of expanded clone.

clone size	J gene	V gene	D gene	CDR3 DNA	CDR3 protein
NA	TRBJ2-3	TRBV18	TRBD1	TGTGCCAGCTCAGGACAGGTGAGCACAGATACGCAGTATTTT	CASSGQVSTDTQYF
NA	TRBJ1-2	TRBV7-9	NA	TGTGCCAGCAGCAGCTCCGGGCGTACCATAGGGGGCTACACCTTC	CASSSSGRTIGGYTF
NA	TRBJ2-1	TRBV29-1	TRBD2	TGCAGCGTTGTTCTAGCGGGATCTGAGCAGTTCTTC	CSVVLAGSEQFF
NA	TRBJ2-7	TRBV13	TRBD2	TGTGCCAGCGTTCGGGGGGGACACTTCGACGAGCAGTACTTC	CASVRGGHFDEQYF
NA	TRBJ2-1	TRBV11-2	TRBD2	TGTGCCAGCAGCTTGATGACTAGCGGGAGTTCTCGGGAGCAGTTCTTC	CASSLMTSGSSREQFF
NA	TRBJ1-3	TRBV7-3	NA	TGTGCCAGCAGCTCAACCTCTGGAAACACCATATATTTT	CASSSTSGNTIYF
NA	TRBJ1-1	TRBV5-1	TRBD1	TGCGCCAGCAGCTTGGACAGGGGACGAATTTTGAACACTGAAGCTTTCTTT	CASSLDRGRILNTEAFF
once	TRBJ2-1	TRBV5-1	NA	TGCGCCAGCAGCTGGGACATTGACAATGAGCAGTTCTTC	CASSWDIDNEQFF
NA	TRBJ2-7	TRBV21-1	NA	TGTGCCAGCAGCCCCCAAATAGGAGGAGGGAGAAGCGAGCAGTACTTC	CASSPQIGGGRSEQYF
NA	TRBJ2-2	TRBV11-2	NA	TGTGCCAGCAGCTCCCGGTCCGGGAGAAGTTGGACCGGGGAGCTGTTTTTT	CASSSRSGRSWTGELFF
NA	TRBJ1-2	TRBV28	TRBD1	TGTGCCAGCAGTTTCTCATTGGACAGGCTTCATGGCTACACCTTC	CASSFSLDRLHGYTF
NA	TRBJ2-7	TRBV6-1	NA	TGTGCCAGCAGTGGTGCGGGAAGCTCCTACGAGCAGTACTTC	CASSGAGSSYEQYF
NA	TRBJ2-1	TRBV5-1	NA	TGCGCCAGCAGCTTGAGTGCCTACAATGAGCAGTTCTTC	CASSLSAYNEQFF
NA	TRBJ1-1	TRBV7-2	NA	TGTGCCAGCAGCTTATTAGTTGAAGCTTTCTTT	CASSLLVEAFF
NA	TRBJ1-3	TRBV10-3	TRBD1	TGTGCCATCAGTTATTACAGGGGGGCTGGAAACACCATATATTTT	CAISYYRGAGNTIYF
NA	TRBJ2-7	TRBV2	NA	TGTGCCAGCAGTCTGCAGGGCGCCTACGAGCAGTACTTC	CASSLQGAYEQYF
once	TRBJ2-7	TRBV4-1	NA	TGCGCCAGCAGCCGACAAGGAGGACTTCCTTACGAGCAGTACTTC	CASSRQGGLPYEQYF
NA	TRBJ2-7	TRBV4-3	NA	TGCGCCAGCAGCCGCGACAGTCTATCCTACGAGCAGTACTTC	CASSRDSLSYEQYF
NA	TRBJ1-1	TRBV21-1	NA	TGTGCCAGCAGCAAAGCGACAGGGGGGTTAGAAGCTTTCTTT	CASSKATGGLEAFF
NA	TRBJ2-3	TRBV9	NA	TGTGCCAGCAGCGTCTTTGCAGATACGCAGTATTTT	CASSVFADTQYF
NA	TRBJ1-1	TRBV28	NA	TGTGCAGCAACAGGGAGGGATACTGAAGCTTTCTTT	CAATGRDTEAFF
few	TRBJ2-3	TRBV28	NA	TGTGCCAGCAGTTTCCCTAGCACAGATACGCAGTATTTT	CASSFPSTDTQYF